The 25 T cell receptor beta chains given below trace back to one sample, sequenced in a study of blood T cell repertoires in COVID-19. Generated by immunoSEQ multiplex PCR, the TCRdb table keeps only in-frame clones and is missing some. The sample holds around 100,000 clones, around nine tenths seen once. Sequencing input: peripheral blood. The receptors were gathered from an elderly woman with acute or convalescent COVID-19.

The chain is built from TRBV2 and TRBJ2-1, with 12 positions matching TRBD2. V was clipped by 3 bases and J by 8 bases; unmatched bases: 8. The CDR3 spans 16 residues. The germline V gene encodes CDR1 SNHLY and CDR2 FYNNEI. The CDR3: CASSEASGGARDEQFF. The CDR3 coding sequence is TGTGCCAGCAGTGAGGCTAGCGGGGGGGCTCGGGATGAGCAGTTCTTC.

The CDR3 sequence is CASSLGTGLNIQYF. CDR3 bases: TGTGCCAGCAGCTTAGGAACAGGGTTAAACATTCAGTACTTC. The V gene is TRBV11-2, the J gene TRBJ2-4; TRBD1 might be the D (6 bases). The V end was cut by 1 base, the J end by 6 bases, with 10 bases between. CDR1 is SGHAT and CDR2 is FQNNGV in the germline V gene. The CDR3 loop spans 14 amino acids.

The chain uses TRBV19 and TRBJ2-1, with 9 nucleotides matching TRBD1. After removal of 4 bases from V and 4 bases from J, the junction contained 8 bases not matched to a gene. Germline CDR1 is LNHDA and CDR2 is SQIVND (reference sequence). The CDR3 loop spans 16 amino acids. CDR3 in amino acids: CASSSPGTGKYNEQFF. The CDR3 DNA follows: TGTGCCAGTAGTAGCCCCGGGACAGGGAAATACAATGAGCAGTTCTTC.

The rearrangement uses TRBV5-1 and TRBJ1-3; D possibly corresponds to TRBD1 (6 bases). Trimming shortened V by 4 bases and J by 4 bases, and 15 bases separated the two germline ends. Germline CDR1 is SGHRS and CDR2 is YFSETQ. The CDR3 loop spans 15 amino acids. DNA of the CDR3: TGCGCCAGCAGCGCCTTAGGGGGTGCCGGAAACACCATATATTTT. This translates into CASSALGGAGNTIYF.

V usage is TRBV19 and J usage is TRBJ1-1, with 8 bases aligning to TRBD1. V lost 7 bases, J lost 4 bases, and 8 bases stayed unmatched. This CDR3 spans 14 amino acids. CDR1 and CDR2 (germline): LNHDA, SQIVND (reference sequence). CDR3 nucleotides: TGTGCCAGTATTCTTGGACAGGGTACCACTGAAGCTTTCTTT. It specifies CASILGQGTTEAFF.

The chain has TRBV7-9 and TRBJ1-4; a possible D gene is TRBD1 (5 bases). The V end lost 1 base, the J end lost 7 bases, and 10 bases lay between the germline ends. CDR3 size: 14 residues. CDR1 and CDR2 from the germline V gene are SEHNR and FQNEAQ (reference sequence). The CDR3 loop reads CASSLGQGSEKLFF. The DNA for the CDR3 is TGTGCCAGCAGCTTAGGCCAGGGAAGTGAAAAACTGTTTTTT. The variable domain in full, with the rest retrieved from reference TRBV7-9 and TRBJ1-4, is DTGVSQNPRHKITKRGQNVTFRCDPISEHNRLYWYRQTLGQGPEFLTYFQNEAQLEKSRLLSDRFSAERPKGSFSTLEIQRTEQGDSAMYLCASSLGQGSEKLFFGSGTQLSVL.

V and J are TRBV19 and TRBJ2-2; D is perhaps TRBD2 (5 bases). There are 19 residues in the CDR3. With 8 bases removed from V and 4 bases from J, the gap between germline ends came to 29 bases. Germline V CDR1 and CDR2: LNHDA, SQIVND (reference sequence). The CDR3 DNA reads TGTGCCAGTCGCAGACCCGGGCAGGAGGTCGTCATAGGCACCGGGGAGCTGTTTTTT. Encoded protein: CASRRPGQEVVIGTGELFF.

The chain joins TRBV7-9 to TRBJ2-1; D perhaps matches TRBD1 (6 bases). The V end lost 5 bases, the J end lost 4 bases, and 15 bases lay between the germline ends. The CDR3 is 15 amino acids. Germline CDR1 and CDR2: SEHNR and FQNEAQ (reference sequence). The CDR3 coding sequence is TGTGCCAGCAGCCGCTCAGGGGACCTTTACAATGAGCAGTTCTTC. It specifies CASSRSGDLYNEQFF.

The chain carries TRBV7-9 and TRBJ2-1, with 11 nucleotides matching TRBD2. This CDR3 comprises 15 residues. V lost 5 bases to trimming and J lost 8 bases; unmatched junction nucleotides: 8. The V gene's germline CDR1 is SEHNR and CDR2 FQNEAQ (reference sequence). The CDR3 protein is CASSPLTSGNDEQFF. The CDR3 region has the DNA TGTGCCAGCAGCCCTCTGACTAGCGGGAACGATGAGCAGTTCTTC.

This clone has a single count. This rearrangement joins TRBV19 to TRBJ1-5; 8 bases fit TRBD1. Trimming at V came to 10 bases and at J to 1 base, leaving 6 bases not matched to a gene. The germline V gene has CDR1 LNHDA and CDR2 SQIVND (reference sequence). This CDR3 has 14 residues. CDR3 residues: CATYDRGSNQPQHF. CDR3 coding DNA: TGTGCCACCTATGACAGGGGAAGCAATCAGCCCCAGCATTTT.

V and J are TRBV27 and TRBJ1-1; TRBD1 aligns across 7 bases. Germline CDR1 is MNHEY and CDR2 is SMNVEV (reference sequence). V lost 0 bases and J lost 1; bases outside the gene matches: 2. This CDR3 spans 15 amino acids. The CDR3 nucleotides are TGTGCCAGCAGTTTATCGGGACAGAAGAACACTGAAGCTTTCTTT. Translation gives CASSLSGQKNTEAFF.

The chain is built from TRBV4-2 and TRBJ2-3; 8 nucleotides agree with TRBD2. The germline CDR1 and CDR2 sequences are LGHNA and YNFKEQ. The CDR3 sequence is 16 residues long. Trimming removed 0 bases from V and 0 bases from J; junction bases left unmatched: 2. The CDR3 reads CASSQEGTRSTDTQYF. Here the CDR3 DNA reads TGTGCCAGCAGCCAAGAAGGGACTAGGAGCACAGATACGCAGTATTTT.

The J gene is TRBJ2-7, the V gene TRBV6-6, with D tentatively TRBD2 (6 bases). The germline V and J ends were trimmed by 8 bases and 5 bases, with 10 bases remaining between them. The germline V gene encodes CDR1 MNHNY and CDR2 SVGAGI (reference sequence). The CDR3 spans 11 residues. For the CDR3, the DNA is TGTGCCAGCTCCAGGGAGGACGAGCAGTACTTC. Encoded protein: CASSREDEQYF.

The chain uses TRBV2 and TRBJ1-1; 10 positions match TRBD1. Germline V gene sequence: CDR1 SNHLY, CDR2 FYNNEI. J lost 11 bases, V lost 6 bases, and 6 bases had no gene match. The CDR3 loop spans 12 amino acids. In nucleotides, the CDR3 is TGTGCCAGCAGCGACAGGGGGCGCACGGCTTTCTTT. This encodes CASSDRGRTAFF.

This clone appeared once. J is TRBJ1-5 and V is TRBV18; the D gene is possibly TRBD1 (6 bases). The CDR3 length is 18 residues. V lost 6 bases to trimming and J lost 2 bases, with 23 bases between them. Germline loops: CDR1 KGHSH, CDR2 LQKENI. The CDR3 is CASSTGTRGATGNQPQHF. CDR3 DNA: TGTGCCAGCTCCACCGGGACTAGGGGGGCGACGGGCAATCAGCCCCAGCATTTT.

The chain recombines TRBV30 with TRBJ1-4; perhaps TRBD1 as D (5 bases). Germline V gene sequence: CDR1 GTSNPN, CDR2 SVGIG (reference sequence). CDR3 size: 14 residues. V was shortened by 0 bases and J by 8 bases, with 13 bases between the two germline ends. CDR3 sequence (DNA): TGTGCCTGGAGTGTACAGCATAAGGGGGAAAAACTGTTTTTT. It translates to CAWSVQHKGEKLFF. Using reference TRBV30 and TRBJ1-4 for the parts outside the CDR3, the full variable domain is SQTIHQWPATLVQPVGSPLSLECTVEGTSNPNLYWYRQAAGRGLQLLFYSVGIGQISSEVPQNLSASRPQDRQFILSSKKLLLSDSGFYLCAWSVQHKGEKLFFGSGTQLSVL.

Only a few counts were recorded for this clone. The rearrangement uses TRBV7-2 and TRBJ1-3; tentatively, D is TRBD1 (6 bases). The CDR3 is made up of 16 amino acids. Trimming took 4 bases from V and 1 from J, leaving 14 bases between them. Germline V gives CDR1 SGHTA, CDR2 FQGNSA. CDR3: CASSYTPQGSGNTIYF. For the CDR3, the DNA is TGTGCCAGCAGCTATACTCCCCAGGGGTCTGGAAACACCATATATTTT.

V gene TRBV24-1 combines with J gene TRBJ2-1; maybe TRBD1 (5 bases). The CDR3 length is 12 residues. CDR1 KGHDR and CDR2 SFDVKD come from the germline V gene. V shed 1 base and J shed 9 bases, with 6 bases lying between them. CDR3 region: CATSDFTGEQFF. CDR3 DNA: TGTGCCACCAGTGATTTTACAGGTGAGCAGTTCTTC.

The chain is built from TRBV14 and TRBJ2-1; 10 nucleotides agree with TRBD2. The V and J ends lost 1 base and 10 bases, in that order; junction bases with no gene match: 7. CDR1 and CDR2 (germline): SGHDN, FVKESK. This CDR3 has 15 residues. This chain's CDR3 is CASSQGTTSGNEQFF. As DNA, the CDR3 is TGTGCCAGCAGCCAAGGGACCACTAGCGGGAACGAGCAGTTCTTC.

V is TRBV4-1 and J is TRBJ1-2; 10 bases align to TRBD1. CDR3 length: 15 residues. Germline trimming cut 3 bases from V and 5 bases from J; bases unmatched to any gene: 6. The germline CDR1 and CDR2 sequences are MGHRA and YSYEKL. This CDR3 is CASSHLKGQGYGYTF. The CDR3 bases are TGCGCCAGCAGCCACCTAAAGGGACAGGGGTATGGCTACACCTTC.

The chain recombines TRBV10-1 with TRBJ1-5; TRBD1 agrees at 9 bases. The germline V gene encodes CDR1 WNHNN and CDR2 SYGVQD (reference sequence). The CDR3 covers 14 residues. The V segment lost 6 bases and the J segment 2 bases; nucleotides outside the gene matches: 2. As DNA, the CDR3 is TGCGCCAGCAGACAGGGGGCCGGCAATCAGCCCCAGCATTTT. Amino acids: CASRQGAGNQPQHF.

The chain is built from TRBV5-1 and TRBJ1-4, with a possible D match to TRBD1 (6 bases). Trimming left V 4 bases short and J 4 bases short, with 11 bases between. CDR1 is SGHRS and CDR2 is YFSETQ in the germline V gene. CDR3 length: 14 amino acids. The CDR3 is CASSKDSLNEKLFF. CDR3 in DNA: TGCGCCAGCAGCAAGGACAGCCTTAATGAAAAACTGTTTTTT.

The chain combines TRBV19 with TRBJ1-3, with 10 bases fitting TRBD1. The CDR3 runs to 14 residues. The V gene's germline CDR1 is LNHDA and CDR2 SQIVND (reference sequence). The ends lost 6 bases at V and 2 bases at J; junction bases unmatched: 1. The CDR3 region has the DNA TGTGCCAGTAGGACAGGGGGCCCTGGAAACACCATATATTTT. Translated: CASRTGGPGNTIYF.

This chain connects TRBV19 to TRBJ1-1; D might be TRBD1 (6 bases). CDR1 LNHDA and CDR2 SQIVND come from the germline V gene (reference sequence). Trimming shortened V by 5 bases and J by 6 bases, and 22 bases separated the two germline ends. CDR3 size: 16 residues. CDR3: CASSSPGTKILSEAFF. The DNA of the CDR3 is TGTGCCAGTAGTTCTCCCGGGACAAAGATTTTATCTGAAGCTTTCTTT.

This clone has only one observation. The rearrangement links TRBV4-1 to TRBJ2-5; 9 bases are a match to TRBD2. Germline V CDR1 and CDR2: MGHRA, YSYEKL. The junction had 10 bases not matched to a gene; V was cut back by 2 bases and J by 0 bases. The CDR3 sequence is 18 residues long. The chain's CDR3 is CASSQLGRGGSHQETQYF. DNA of the CDR3: TGCGCCAGCAGCCAATTAGGGCGGGGGGGGTCCCACCAAGAGACCCAGTACTTC.